The rows below give T cell receptor beta chains drawn from one sample of a study of PD-L1 blockade in urothelial cancer. TCRdb keeps only in-frame clones here, not all; method: immunoSEQ multiplex PCR. Among some 40,000 clones listed, 82% were seen once. Source: PBMCs, taken around atezolizumab (anti-PD-L1) treatment. The origin of the receptors is a man in his fifties or sixties with urothelial cancer. Each CDR3 is given with its conserved first and last residue. A D gene is named only where the DNA matches it firmly. Expanded clones get a size class; other rows say once, few or many, or leave the size out.

>TRBJ1-4|TRBD1|TRBV28|few
CASSPNTGEREKLFF
TGTGCCAGCAGCCCCAACACAGGGGAGCGTGAAAAACTGTTTTTT
>TRBJ2-1|.|TRBV5-4|.
CASSPELGGRRNEQFF
TGTGCCAGCAGCCCGGAGTTGGGGGGGCGTCGGAATGAGCAGTTCTTC
>TRBJ2-3|TRBD1|TRBV5-1|.
CATHTGQSTDTQYF
TGCGCCACCCACACGGGACAGAGCACAGATACGCAGTATTTT
>TRBJ2-7|TRBD1|TRBV7-9|.
CASSFLGAYRQGSWEQYF
TGTGCCAGCAGCTTCCTTGGGGCCTACCGACAGGGGTCGTGGGAGCAGTACTTC
>TRBJ2-7|.|TRBV6-4|.
CASTLGSYEQYF
TGTGCCAGCACCCTGGGGAGCTACGAGCAGTACTTC
>TRBJ1-5|TRBD1|TRBV27|.
CASSLAGTGYQPQHF
TGTGCCAGCAGTCTGGCCGGGACAGGGTACCAGCCCCAGCATTTT
>TRBJ1-1|TRBD1|TRBV6-4|.
CASSRTGMATEAFF
TGTGCCAGCAGTAGGACAGGTATGGCCACTGAAGCTTTCTTT
>TRBJ2-5|.|TRBV5-5|.
CASSLVASTETQYF
TGTGCCAGCAGCTTGGTAGCGAGCACGGAGACCCAGTACTTC
>TRBJ2-7|.|TRBV2|once
CASSVLKSYEQYF
TGTGCCAGCAGTGTACTCAAATCCTACGAGCAGTACTTC
>TRBJ1-6|.|TRBV4-2|.
CASSQDLGGRPSNSPLHF
TGTGCCAGCAGCCAAGATTTGGGGGGGCGGCCATCTAATTCACCCCTCCACTTT
>TRBJ1-5|.|TRBV21-1|.
CASSEKNPDRINQPQHF
TGTGCCAGCAGCGAAAAAAATCCGGACAGAATCAATCAGCCCCAGCATTTT
>TRBJ1-2|.|TRBV5-4|many
CASSFPGLKNYGYTF
TGTGCCAGCAGCTTTCCGGGACTCAAGAACTATGGCTACACCTTC
>TRBJ2-7|TRBD2|TRBV7-8|.
CASSLKPSGGPSSYEQYF
TGTGCCAGCAGCTTAAAACCTAGCGGGGGACCGAGCTCCTACGAGCAGTACTTC
>TRBJ2-5|TRBD2|TRBV6-5|.
CASSYSGLAGRVWYF
TGTGCCAGCAGTTACTCGGGACTAGCGGGGAGGGTTTGGTACTTC
>TRBJ1-6|.|TRBV5-6|.
CASSLAAGQLNSPLHF
TGTGCCAGCAGCTTGGCCGCCGGACAGTTAAACTCACCCCTCCACTTT
>TRBJ1-2|TRBD1|TRBV10-3|.
CAIAGGQGRNYGYTF
TGTGCCATCGCGGGGGGACAGGGCCGTAACTATGGCTACACCTTC
>TRBJ2-7|.|TRBV5-1|once
CASSLAADTGEQYF
TGCGCCAGCAGCTTGGCCGCGGACACCGGCGAGCAGTACTTC
>TRBJ2-3|.|TRBV5-1|.
CASRPGGGSTDTQYF
TGCGCCAGCCGGCCCGGCGGGGGCTCCACAGATACGCAGTATTTT
>TRBJ2-3|TRBD2|TRBV5-4|.
CASSPIRERGTDTQYF
TGTGCCAGCAGCCCAATTAGAGAGCGGGGGACAGATACGCAGTATTTT
>TRBJ2-5|.|TRBV6-5|.
CASSSTESQETQYF
TGTGCCAGCAGTTCAACAGAATCCCAAGAGACCCAGTACTTC
>TRBJ2-5|.|TRBV2|.
CASSEGTRGGTQYF
TGTGCCAGCAGTGAAGGGACCAGGGGCGGCACCCAGTACTTC
>TRBJ2-7|.|TRBV21-1|.
CASSKKGTGAYEQYF
TGTGCCAGCAGCAAAAAGGGGACGGGAGCCTACGAGCAGTACTTC
>TRBJ2-7|.|TRBV28|.
CASKQGGAQGEQYF
TGTGCCAGCAAACAAGGGGGGGCTCAGGGCGAGCAGTACTTC
>TRBJ2-3|.|TRBV9|.
CASSRGTDTQYF
TGTGCCAGCAGTAGAGGCACAGATACGCAGTATTTT
>TRBJ1-6|TRBD1|TRBV5-6|.
CASSFLGTGGQSPLHF
TGTGCCAGCAGCTTCCTCGGGACAGGGGGCCAATCACCCCTCCACTTT
>TRBJ2-3|TRBD1|TRBV11-1|.
CASSRPRDRGIITDTQYF
TGTGCCAGCAGCCGACCCCGGGACAGAGGAATAATCACAGATACGCAGTATTTT
>TRBJ1-6|.|TRBV6-6|.
CASSYSGQSNSPLHF
TGTGCCAGCAGTTACTCGGGGCAGTCGAATTCACCCCTCCACTTT